The 32 T cell receptor beta chains given below trace back to one sample, sequenced in a study of control samples from healthy donors and cancer patients. The assay was immunoSEQ multiplex PCR, and TCRdb's table has in-frame clones only and misses some. Among nearly 200,000 clones, around 90% were seen once, and the ten largest hold 1.5% to 2%. The sequenced material came from blood. These receptors were obtained from a man aged 25-45 years in good health.

The J gene is TRBJ1-3, the V gene TRBV2, with 8 positions matching TRBD1. The CDR3 is 15 residues long. The germline V gene has CDR1 SNHLY and CDR2 FYNNEI. Trimming took 6 bases from V and 4 from J; bases not matched to a gene: 8. The CDR3 protein is CASSADRGGGNTIYF. CDR3 bases: TGTGCCAGCAGCGCAGACAGGGGCGGAGGAAACACCATATATTTT. The full variable domain, in which reference TRBV2 and TRBJ1-3 provide the parts outside the CDR3, is EPEVTQTPSHQVTQMGQEVILRCVPISNHLYFYWYRQILGQKVEFLVSFYNNEISEKSEIFDDQFSVERPDGSNFTLKIRSTKLEDSAMYFCASSADRGGGNTIYFGEGSWLTVV.

The chain has TRBV12-3 or TRBV12-4 and TRBJ1-3; TRBD1 is a possible D gene (5 bases). Trimming took off 3 bases at V and 5 bases at J, with 8 bases between the two ends. This CDR3 is built from 13 residues. CDR3 sequence reads: CASSFTGRNTIYF. The CDR3 coding sequence is TGTGCCAGCAGTTTTACAGGTCGAAACACCATATATTTT.

The chain employs TRBV5-1 and TRBJ1-1; D might be TRBD1 (5 bases). The V end lost 3 bases, the J end lost 2 bases, and 14 bases lay between the germline ends. Germline lookup yields CDR1 SGHRS and CDR2 YFSETQ. The CDR3 is made up of 15 amino acids. Written as DNA, the CDR3 is TGCGCCAGCAGCTCTGGATGGGGGTTCAACACTGAAGCTTTCTTT. Protein: CASSSGWGFNTEAFF.

The rearrangement joins TRBV7-8 to TRBJ1-1; maybe TRBD1 (5 bases). CDR3 size: 15 residues. Germline assignment: CDR1 SGHVS and CDR2 FQNEAQ. Trimming stripped 5 bases from V and 0 bases from J, with 13 bases between. The CDR3 spells CASSLGGIMNTEAFF. The CDR3 DNA reads as TGTGCCAGCAGCCTTGGGGGGATAATGAACACTGAAGCTTTCTTT.

This clone was seen a handful of times. Other DNA sequences of this sample code for an identical CDR3. The chain joins TRBV6-1 to TRBJ1-5; D is undetermined. V lost 1 base, J lost 4 bases, and 5 bases lay in between. The CDR3 sequence is 13 residues long. Germline values: CDR1 MNHNS, CDR2 SASEGT. The CDR3 here is CASSEGRNQPQHF. DNA of the CDR3: TGTGCCAGCAGTGAAGGGAGGAATCAGCCCCAGCATTTT.

The J gene is TRBJ1-4, the V gene TRBV2, with D possibly matching TRBD1 (6 bases). This CDR3 has 15 residues. V lost 6 bases, J lost 5 bases, and 16 bases lay in between. Germline V gene lookup returns CDR1 SNHLY and CDR2 FYNNEI. CDR3 protein: CASRGGGGGNEKLFF. CDR3 bases: TGTGCCAGCAGAGGAGGAGGGGGTGGGAATGAAAAACTGTTTTTT.

CDR3 residues: CASSLAGHSPQSVYGYTF. The CDR3 region has the DNA TGCGCCAGCAGCTTGGCCGGTCACAGTCCCCAGTCTGTCTATGGCTACACCTTC. The V gene is TRBV5-1, the J gene TRBJ1-2, with unresolved D. The V gene lost 0 bases and the J gene lost 4 bases, with 22 bases spanning the gap. The germline V gene encodes CDR1 SGHRS and CDR2 YFSETQ. This CDR3 contains 18 residues.

V gene TRBV5-1 combines with J gene TRBJ2-3, with TRBD2 matching 9 bases. The J segment lost 7 bases and the V segment lost 2 bases, leaving 8 bases of the junction unmatched. Germline V gives CDR1 SGHRS, CDR2 YFSETQ. The CDR3 runs to 15 residues. The CDR3 DNA sequence: TGCGCCAGCAGCTTAGAGCGGGGGGCGGTTCATACGCAGTATTTT. It codes for CASSLERGAVHTQYF.

Only a few counts were recorded for this clone. The CDR3 DNA is TGTGCCAGCAGTGATCGGATTGCAGATGAGCAGTTCTTC. As protein: CASSDRIADEQFF. The V call is TRBV2, the J call TRBJ2-1, with D uncertain. Germline V gene sequence: CDR1 SNHLY, CDR2 FYNNEI. The V end was cut by 3 bases, the J end by 8 bases, with 11 bases between. CDR3 length equals 13 residues.

V and J are TRBV18 and TRBJ1-2, with D uncertain. The CDR3 has 12 amino acids. V was shortened by 3 bases and J by 5 bases, with 7 bases between the two germline ends. Germline values: CDR1 KGHSH, CDR2 LQKENI. The CDR3 here is CASSPRGYGYTF. The CDR3 nucleotides are TGTGCCAGCTCACCGCGGGGTTATGGCTACACCTTC. The whole variable domain, remainder taken from reference TRBV18 and TRBJ1-2, is NAGVMQNPRHLVRRRGQEARLRCSPMKGHSHVYWYRQLPEEGLKFMVYLQKENIIDESGMPKERFSAEFPKEGPSILRIQQVVRGDSAAYFCASSPRGYGYTFGSGTRLTVV.

The chain employs TRBV24-1 and TRBJ1-1; D gene ambiguous. The CDR3 has 15 amino acids. Germline values: CDR1 KGHDR, CDR2 SFDVKD. Trimming took off 1 base at V and 4 bases at J, with 12 bases between the two ends. The CDR3 DNA reads TGTGCCACCAGTGATTTAGGCGGTCGTGGCACTGAAGCTTTCTTT. It is translated as CATSDLGGRGTEAFF.

The J gene is TRBJ1-5, the V gene TRBV6-1; 7 nucleotides agree with TRBD1. V trimming: 0 bases; J trimming: 4 bases; junction bases outside the gene matches: 3. The CDR3 extends over 15 amino acids. In germline, CDR1 is MNHNS, CDR2 SASEGT. CDR3 region: CASSEAQGGNQPQHF. For the CDR3, the DNA is TGTGCCAGCAGTGAAGCGCAGGGGGGGAATCAGCCCCAGCATTTT.

The chain joins TRBV29-1 to TRBJ2-7, with 10 bases identical to TRBD1. Germline V CDR1 and CDR2: SQVTM, ANQGSEA. The CDR3 loop spans 14 amino acids. V shed 2 bases and J 6 bases; nucleotides not matched to a gene: 7. The CDR3 loop is CSVEPGQGSREQYF. CDR3 nucleotide sequence: TGCAGCGTTGAACCGGGACAGGGGTCTCGCGAGCAGTACTTC.

V usage is TRBV6-6 and J usage is TRBJ2-4, with 11 bases matching TRBD1. The CDR3 length is 17 residues. CDR1 is MNHNY, CDR2 SVGAGI, per germline (reference sequence). V was pared by 5 bases and J by 4 bases, with 10 bases of the junction left unmatched. The CDR3 region has the DNA TGTGCCAGCAGTCCTTGGACAGGGGGCAAGGAGAAAAACATTCAGTACTTC. It specifies CASSPWTGGKEKNIQYF.

Only one count was recorded for this clone. The rearrangement uses TRBV7-2 and TRBJ2-3, with TRBD2 matching over 10 bases. Germline V gives CDR1 SGHTA, CDR2 FQGNSA. Germline trimming cut 7 bases from V and 2 bases from J; bases unmatched to any gene: 9. The CDR3 spans 16 residues. The chain's CDR3 is CASTSASGGITDTQYF. DNA of the CDR3: TGTGCCAGCACCTCAGCTAGCGGGGGTATCACAGATACGCAGTATTTT.

This clone showed up just once. The rearrangement uses TRBV5-4 and TRBJ1-2; D gene uncertain. V was trimmed by 0 bases and J by 1 base, leaving 7 bases between them. Germline CDR1 SGHNT, CDR2 YYREEE (reference sequence). The CDR3 sequence is 14 residues long. CDR3 loop: CASSLGRDNYGYTF. The CDR3 region has the DNA TGTGCCAGCAGCTTGGGACGGGATAACTATGGCTACACCTTC.

V usage is TRBV6-1 and J usage is TRBJ2-1, with 9 bases aligning to TRBD2. The V and J ends lost 2 bases and 5 bases, in that order; junction bases with no gene match: 4. Per the germline V gene, CDR1 is MNHNS and CDR2 is SASEGT. The CDR3 covers 15 residues. The CDR3 reads CASSELSSGDNEQFF. CDR3 in DNA: TGTGCCAGCAGTGAATTGTCTAGCGGGGACAATGAGCAGTTCTTC.

As for this clone: The same CDR3 is also encoded by other DNA sequences in this sample. V and J are TRBV27 and TRBJ1-1; D unresolved. The CDR3 is 13 residues long. The V gene's germline CDR1 is MNHEY and CDR2 SMNVEV (reference sequence). V was shortened by 6 bases and J by 1 base, with 9 bases between the two germline ends. The CDR3 is CASSFSRNTEAFF. Here the CDR3 DNA reads TGTGCCAGCAGCTTCTCGCGGAACACTGAAGCTTTCTTT.

The V call is TRBV7-8, the J call TRBJ1-4, with D hard to call. V was clipped by 5 bases and J by 1 base, with 8 bases between them. This CDR3 has 14 residues. Germline lookup yields CDR1 SGHVS and CDR2 FQNEAQ. CDR3 DNA sequence: TGTGCCAGCAGCCCTCGCAGAACTAATGAAAAACTGTTTTTT. The encoded protein is CASSPRRTNEKLFF.

Only a few counts were recorded for this clone. The chain links TRBV5-4 to TRBJ2-7; a possible D gene is TRBD1 (5 bases). The V gene lost 4 bases and the J gene lost 1 base, with 9 bases spanning the gap. This CDR3 contains 13 residues. CDR1 and CDR2 from the germline V gene are SGHNT and YYREEE (reference sequence). The CDR3 nucleotides are TGTGCCAGCAGCCTCAGGGATTCCTACGAGCAGTACTTC. Translation gives CASSLRDSYEQYF.

The gene calls are TRBV10-2 and TRBJ2-3, with 11 bases that match TRBD2. This CDR3 is 18 amino acids long. Germline CDR1 reads WSHSY; CDR2 reads SAAADI. V shed 2 bases, J shed 2 bases, and the junction held 9 bases outside the gene matches. For the CDR3, the DNA is TGCGCCAGCAGTGAGGGGCTAGCGGGGGGCCTTATCACAGATACGCAGTATTTT. Its protein is CASSEGLAGGLITDTQYF.

The J gene is TRBJ2-7, the V gene TRBV6-5; 9 bases match TRBD2. Germline-derived CDR1 and CDR2 are MNHEY and SVGAGI. The CDR3 sequence is 13 residues long. CDR3 in amino acids: CASAGGVHYEQYF. CDR3 coding DNA: TGTGCTTCCGCGGGGGGGGTTCACTACGAGCAGTACTTC.

The rearrangement joins TRBV5-6 to TRBJ1-6; no clear D gene. V was trimmed by 5 bases and J by 0 bases, leaving 3 bases between them. In germline, CDR1 is SGHDT, CDR2 YYEEEE. This CDR3 spans 13 amino acids. CDR3 nucleotides: TGTGCCAGCAGGAGCTCCTATAATTCACCCCTCCACTTT. Protein sequence: CASRSSYNSPLHF. Supplemented by reference TRBV5-6 and TRBJ1-6, the full variable domain reads DAGVTQSPTHLIKTRGQQVTLRCSPKSGHDTVSWYQQALGQGPQFIFQYYEEEERQRGNFPDRFSGHQFPNYSSELNVNALLLGDSALYLCASRSSYNSPLHFGNGTRLTVT.

V and J are TRBV7-8 and TRBJ2-3; 8 positions match TRBD2. The CDR3 extends over 16 amino acids. Germline V gene sequence: CDR1 SGHVS, CDR2 FQNEAQ. The V and J ends lost 2 bases and 5 bases, in that order; junction bases with no gene match: 9. CDR3 DNA: TGTGCCAGCAGCTTACCGTACTCGGCGGGGGGAGATACGCAGTATTTT. Translation: CASSLPYSAGGDTQYF.

The chain carries TRBV6-5 and TRBJ1-2, with TRBD1 as a possible D gene (5 bases). Germline CDR1 reads MNHEY; CDR2 reads SVGAGI. The CDR3 is 15 amino acids. Trimming removed 0 bases from V and 7 bases from J, with 15 bases in between. The CDR3 DNA is TGTGCCAGCAGTTACTCACAGGTCGCTCGGGGTGGCTACACCTTC. It encodes CASSYSQVARGGYTF.

This clone was seen just once. The genes are TRBV19 and TRBJ2-3; 7 bases match TRBD2. Looked up from germline, CDR1 is LNHDA and CDR2 is SQIVND (reference sequence). CDR3 size: 16 residues. V was clipped by 2 bases and J by 2 bases; unmatched bases: 7. Here the CDR3 reads CASSIRQSGDTDTQYF. CDR3 nucleotide sequence: TGTGCCAGTAGTATAAGGCAGAGCGGGGACACAGATACGCAGTATTTT.

V usage is TRBV5-6 and J usage is TRBJ1-2; D uncertain. Germline loops: CDR1 SGHDT, CDR2 YYEEEE. The CDR3 extends over 15 amino acids. V was cut by 4 bases and J by 0 bases, with 13 bases left in between. This CDR3 is CASSIPGKANYGYTF. The CDR3 DNA reads TGTGCCAGCAGCATACCGGGGAAAGCTAACTATGGCTACACCTTC.

V is TRBV2 and J is TRBJ1-5; D gene unclear. CDR1 is SNHLY and CDR2 is FYNNEI in the germline V gene. V was cut by 2 bases and J by 0 bases, with 11 bases left in between. The CDR3 extends over 16 amino acids. This CDR3 is CASSEYTADSNQPQHF. The CDR3 nucleotides are TGTGCCAGCAGTGAATATACAGCAGATAGCAATCAGCCCCAGCATTTT.

The chain couples TRBV28 to TRBJ1-3; 7 positions agree with TRBD1. V lost 7 bases, J lost 9 bases, and 12 bases stayed unmatched. Germline lookup yields CDR1 MDHEN and CDR2 SYDVKM. This CDR3 is 14 amino acids long. The CDR3 loop is CASTRDSTERTIYF. CDR3 coding DNA: TGTGCCAGCACTAGGGACAGTACGGAACGCACCATATATTTT.

V usage is TRBV7-9 and J usage is TRBJ1-5; the D is unclear. The CDR3 loop spans 13 amino acids. V dropped 2 bases and J dropped 4 bases, with 6 bases sitting between them. CDR1 and CDR2 from the germline V gene are SEHNR and FQNEAQ (reference sequence). CDR3 protein: CASSLSPNQPQHF. DNA for the CDR3: TGTGCCAGCAGCTTATCCCCTAATCAGCCCCAGCATTTT.

This clone has a single count. This chain joins TRBV30 and TRBJ1-5, with 9 bases fitting TRBD1. J gave up 2 bases and V 1 base, and 3 bases lay outside the gene matches. There are 15 residues in the CDR3. CDR1 GTSNPN and CDR2 SVGIG come from the germline V gene (reference sequence). The CDR3 here is CAWSAGTGRNQPQHF. In nucleotides, the CDR3 is TGTGCCTGGAGTGCAGGGACAGGGCGCAATCAGCCCCAGCATTTT.

The rearrangement links TRBV3-1 (or the pseudogene TRBV3-2) to TRBJ2-5; 14 nucleotides align to TRBD2. This CDR3 contains 17 residues. The germline gives CDR1 LGHDT, CDR2 YNNKEL (reference sequence). V lost 4 bases and J lost 0; bases outside the gene matches: 4. The CDR3 DNA reads as TGTGCCAGCAGCCCCAGGACTAGCGGGGGGTACCAAGAGACCCAGTACTTC. Its translation is CASSPRTSGGYQETQYF.